The following is a TCR beta chain sequence with its context. As to treatment: randomized to nivolumab then ipilimumab (arm A) or the reverse (arm B). The sample comes from a study of sequential checkpoint blockade in melanoma. Clones were read by immunoSEQ multiplex PCR, and TCRdb kept only the in-frame ones, dropping some. The sample records approximately 37,000 clones, just under 85% being singletons. The V and J ends lost 4 bases and 0 bases respectively, with 10 bases between them. There are 13 residues in the CDR3. Germline values: CDR1 SQVTM, CDR2 ANQGSEA. The chain employs TRBV29-1 and TRBJ2-7; a weak D match, TRBD1 (6 bases). The sample consisted of CD8+ T cells sorted from blood (inferred from file names), taken from a patient given nivolumab and ipilimumab in sequence. The clonotype originates from a human donor with melanoma. The CDR3 DNA reads as TGCAGCGTTGTAGGACAGCACTCCTACGAGCAGTACTTC. Translation gives CSVVGQHSYEQYF.